One sample yielded the 28 T cell receptor beta chains listed below, sequenced in a study of blood T cell repertoires in COVID-19 (dated by TCRdb to 2018 to 2021). The library was generated by the immunoSEQ multiplex PCR assay. Held by TCRdb, this immuneACCESS table contains in-frame sequences only and omits some clones. Under half of the omission traces to an unresolved V gene where checked; the cause of the rest is unknown. This sample is represented by around 250,000 clones; roughly 88% of them were singletons. Around 1.9% of the sample goes to the ten largest clones. Input material: PBMCs or T cells enriched from blood (not recorded which). Every receptor here comes from a woman in her fifties or sixties who had recovered from COVID-19.

This chain links TRBV29-1 with TRBJ1-2, with TRBD1 as a possible D gene (6 bases). Trimming removed 6 bases from V and 8 bases from J, with 13 bases in between. The CDR3 spans 11 residues. CDR1 and CDR2 from the germline V gene are SQVTM and ANQGSEA. The CDR3 region has the DNA TGCAGCGTCACCCAGGGGCCGGGCTACACCTTC. This gives the protein CSVTQGPGYTF.

V and J are TRBV4-3 and TRBJ1-2; no firm D call. This CDR3 is built from 13 residues. V was cut by 1 base and J by 4 bases, with 7 bases left in between. Germline V gives CDR1 LGHNA, CDR2 YSLEER. CDR3 DNA sequence: TGCGCCAGCAGCCAAGGGGAGGGCTATGGCTACACCTTC. Translation: CASSQGEGYGYTF.

The chain recombines TRBV19 with TRBJ2-2, with D perhaps TRBD2 (5 bases). The V end lost 7 bases, the J end lost 6 bases, and 9 bases lay between the germline ends. Germline V lookup: CDR1 LNHDA, CDR2 SQIVND (reference sequence). CDR3 length: 12 residues. This CDR3 reads CASTRGSGELFF. CDR3 DNA sequence: TGTGCCAGTACCCGGGGATCCGGGGAGCTGTTTTTT.

The J gene is TRBJ1-1, the V gene TRBV6-5; 10 positions match TRBD1. J gave up 3 bases and V 7 bases, and 5 bases lay outside the gene matches. Per germline, CDR1 MNHEY and CDR2 SVGAGI. The CDR3 covers 14 residues. The CDR3 bases are TGTGCCAGCATTCAGACAGGGGGCTACACTGAAGCTTTCTTT. It yields the protein CASIQTGGYTEAFF.

The chain employs TRBV5-5 and TRBJ1-3; D possibly corresponds to TRBD1 (5 bases). The CDR3 contains 17 residues. Germline CDR1 SGHKS, CDR2 YYEKEE (reference sequence). Trimming shortened V by 4 bases and J by 0 bases, and 17 bases separated the two germline ends. CDR3 sequence reads: CASSRIPGQSSGNTIYF. The CDR3, as DNA: TGTGCCAGCAGCCGAATCCCAGGGCAGAGCTCTGGAAACACCATATATTTT.

The chain links TRBV28 to TRBJ2-5; no clear D. The germline V and J ends were trimmed by 8 bases and 1 base, with 11 bases remaining between them. Per germline, CDR1 MDHEN and CDR2 SYDVKM. This CDR3 has 13 residues. The CDR3 region has the DNA TGTGCCAGCGCGGCCACATTCCAAGAGACCCAGTACTTC. Translating gives CASAATFQETQYF. The variable domain in full, completed from reference TRBV28 and TRBJ2-5, reads DVKVTQSSRYLVKRTGEKVFLECVQDMDHENMFWYRQDPGLGLRLIYFSYDVKMKEKGDIPEGYSVSREKKERFSLILESASTNQTSMYLCASAATFQETQYFGPGTRLLVL.

The CDR3 region is CASGPSGQGGYGYTF. The CDR3 region has the DNA TGTGCTAGTGGCCCTAGCGGACAGGGTGGATATGGCTACACCTTC. V usage is TRBV12-5 and J usage is TRBJ1-2; 8 nucleotides align to TRBD1. CDR1 is LGHNT and CDR2 is FRNRAP in the germline V gene. Trimming cost V 6 bases and J 5 bases; bases outside gene matches: 11. The CDR3 sequence is 15 residues long.

The rearrangement joins TRBV2 to TRBJ1-1, with D possibly being TRBD1 (5 bases). The V gene's germline CDR1 is SNHLY and CDR2 FYNNEI. V lost 6 bases and J lost 4, with 6 bases in between. There are 11 residues in the CDR3. The CDR3 DNA is TGTGCCAGCAGCGGGGGCACTGAAGCTTTCTTT. Encoded protein: CASSGGTEAFF.

The gene calls are TRBV28 and TRBJ1-6; tentatively, D is TRBD1 (5 bases). Trimming took 1 base from V and 6 from J, leaving 10 bases between them. The CDR3 runs to 15 residues. The germline V gene encodes CDR1 MDHEN and CDR2 SYDVKM. The CDR3 nucleotides read TGTGCCAGCAGTTTATTTGCAGGGTTTAATTCACCCCTCCACTTT. Protein product: CASSLFAGFNSPLHF. Full variable domain (missing parts from reference TRBV28 and TRBJ1-6): DVKVTQSSRYLVKRTGEKVFLECVQDMDHENMFWYRQDPGLGLRLIYFSYDVKMKEKGDIPEGYSVSREKKERFSLILESASTNQTSMYLCASSLFAGFNSPLHFGNGTRLTVT.

In this sample, this clone turned up many times. The rearrangement links TRBV27 to TRBJ2-7; D not certain. Trimming stripped 10 bases from V and 5 bases from J, with 12 bases between. The CDR3 has 11 amino acids. From germline, CDR1 is MNHEY and CDR2 SMNVEV (reference sequence). CDR3 bases: TGTGCCACCACAGACCTGGACGAGCAGTACTTC. It yields the protein CATTDLDEQYF.

The rearrangement links TRBV16 to TRBJ1-5; maybe TRBD1 (6 bases). Trimming pared 2 bases from V and 6 bases from J, leaving 14 bases between. Germline-derived CDR1 and CDR2 are KGHSY and FQNENV. The CDR3 sequence is 15 residues long. CDR3 in amino acids: CASSQENRAGQPQHF. The CDR3 region has the DNA TGTGCCAGCAGCCAAGAGAACAGGGCCGGTCAGCCCCAGCATTTT.

The rearrangement joins TRBV12-5 to TRBJ2-1; 8 nucleotides agree with TRBD2. CDR1 and CDR2 from the germline V gene are LGHNT and FRNRAP. Germline trimming cut 4 bases from V and 4 bases from J; bases unmatched to any gene: 12. This CDR3 comprises 17 residues. The CDR3 bases are TGTGCTAGTGGTTCCCTAACGGGGGGGGCAGGATACAATGAGCAGTTCTTC. Protein: CASGSLTGGAGYNEQFF.

This clone has a single count. The genes are TRBV25-1 and TRBJ2-7, with 10 positions matching TRBD2. The junction had 16 bases not matched to a gene; V was cut back by 6 bases and J by 5 bases. Germline CDR1 and CDR2: MGHDK and SYGVNS. This CDR3 contains 17 residues. In DNA form, the CDR3 reads TGTGCCAGCAGCCCCCCCCCTGTAGCGGGAGGATGGGACGAGCAGTACTTC. Protein product: CASSPPPVAGGWDEQYF.

J is TRBJ1-5 and V is TRBV6-5, with D hard to call. V lost 4 bases, J lost 4 bases, and 8 bases lay in between. The CDR3 has 13 amino acids. In germline, CDR1 is MNHEY, CDR2 SVGAGI. The CDR3 nucleotides are TGTGCCAGCAGTTCACTTAGAAATCAGCCCCAGCATTTT. Translating it yields CASSSLRNQPQHF.

The gene calls are TRBV3-1 (or the pseudogene TRBV3-2) and TRBJ2-5; D uncertain. V lost 2 bases and J lost 2, with 6 bases in between. Germline loops: CDR1 LGHDT, CDR2 YNNKEL (reference sequence). The CDR3 extends over 13 amino acids. In DNA, the CDR3 is TGTGCCAGCAGCCAAATCCAGCAAGAGACCCAGTACTTC. This gives the protein CASSQIQQETQYF.

The V gene is TRBV24-1, the J gene TRBJ1-5; D not resolved. There are 14 residues in the CDR3. V was clipped by 1 base and J by 1 base, with 4 bases between them. In germline, CDR1 is KGHDR, CDR2 SFDVKD. The DNA of the CDR3 is TGTGCCACCAGTGATTTCACAAGCAATCAGCCCCAGCATTTT. Residues: CATSDFTSNQPQHF.

V is TRBV9 and J is TRBJ1-2; tentative D call: TRBD1 (5 bases). Trimming left V 2 bases short and J 8 bases short, with 13 bases between. The V gene's germline CDR1 is SGDLS and CDR2 YYNGEE. This CDR3 is built from 13 residues. The CDR3 sequence: CASSVGREDGYTF. CDR3 DNA sequence: TGTGCCAGCAGCGTTGGCAGGGAGGACGGCTACACCTTC.

The chain joins TRBV19 to TRBJ2-1, with a weak D call TRBD2 (5 bases). Trimming took off 3 bases at V and 2 bases at J, with 8 bases between the two ends. The germline CDR1 and CDR2 sequences are LNHDA and SQIVND (reference sequence). This CDR3 is 14 amino acids long. This CDR3 reads CASSINGAYNEQFF. For the CDR3, the DNA is TGTGCCAGTAGTATCAACGGGGCCTACAATGAGCAGTTCTTC.

J is TRBJ1-4 and V is TRBV7-9; D is uncertain. Germline CDR1 is SEHNR and CDR2 is FQNEAQ (reference sequence). Trimming stripped 1 base from V and 7 bases from J, with 13 bases between. This CDR3 is 15 amino acids long. As DNA, the CDR3 is TGTGCCAGCAGCTTAGTCAGCCCACGGGTTGAAAAACTGTTTTTT. This encodes CASSLVSPRVEKLFF.

The chain combines TRBV9 with TRBJ2-1; unclear D gene. Trimming removed 0 bases from V and 8 bases from J, with 15 bases in between. Germline CDR1 and CDR2: SGDLS and YYNGEE. The CDR3 spans 15 residues. The CDR3 coding sequence is TGTGCCAGCAGCGTAGCTCCTAGTCCCGGCGATGAGCAGTTCTTC. Amino acids: CASSVAPSPGDEQFF.

V gene TRBV7-2 combines with J gene TRBJ1-1; no reliable D call. Trimming removed 4 bases at V and 0 bases at J, with 6 bases between. The CDR3 runs 13 residues. CDR1 SGHTA and CDR2 FQGNSA come from the germline V gene. The CDR3 region has the DNA TGTGCCAGCAGCTCTTTTATGAACACTGAAGCTTTCTTT. Its translation is CASSSFMNTEAFF.

The count of this clone is one. The rearrangement links TRBV19 to TRBJ2-7, with 7 nucleotides matching TRBD1. Germline lookup yields CDR1 LNHDA and CDR2 SQIVND (reference sequence). J was trimmed by 3 bases and V by 5 bases; bases with no gene match: 4. There are 13 residues in the CDR3. The CDR3 bases are TGTGCCAGTAGTCCGGGACAGATCTACGAGCAGTACTTC. It yields the protein CASSPGQIYEQYF. The whole variable domain, filled in from reference TRBV19 and TRBJ2-7, reads DGGITQSPKYLFRKEGQNVTLSCEQNLNHDAMYWYRQDPGQGLRLIYYSQIVNDFQKGDIAEGYSVSREKKESFPLTVTSAQKNPTAFYLCASSPGQIYEQYFGPGTRLTVT.

The chain has TRBV2 and TRBJ1-4, with TRBD1 as a possible D gene (6 bases). Trimming shortened V by 8 bases and J by 4 bases, and 20 bases separated the two germline ends. This CDR3 region has 16 residues. The germline V gene encodes CDR1 SNHLY and CDR2 FYNNEI. CDR3 region: CASSWGRGARNEKLFF. The CDR3 DNA reads TGTGCCAGCTCTTGGGGCAGGGGCGCCCGTAATGAAAAACTGTTTTTT.

The rearrangement uses TRBV28 and TRBJ1-3; no clear D. Trimming left V 5 bases short and J 8 bases short, with 10 bases between. The CDR3 extends over 12 amino acids. CDR1 and CDR2 from the germline V gene are MDHEN and SYDVKM. CDR3 bases: TGTGCCAGCAGTCCACCATTAGACACCATATATTTT. It specifies CASSPPLDTIYF. The full variable domain, completed using reference TRBV28 and TRBJ1-3, is DVKVTQSSRYLVKRTGEKVFLECVQDMDHENMFWYRQDPGLGLRLIYFSYDVKMKEKGDIPEGYSVSREKKERFSLILESASTNQTSMYLCASSPPLDTIYFGEGSWLTVV.

This clone was counted a few times. This chain uses TRBV30 with TRBJ1-2; TRBD1 is a possible D gene (6 bases). The germline V and J ends were trimmed by 3 bases and 0 bases, with 14 bases remaining between them. Germline V gene data show CDR1 as GTSNPN and CDR2 as SVGIG (reference sequence). The CDR3 has 15 amino acids. CDR3 region: CAWSQGQGSNYGYTF. Written as DNA, the CDR3 is TGTGCCTGGAGCCAGGGGCAGGGCTCTAACTATGGCTACACCTTC.

The chain carries TRBV9 and TRBJ2-7; no clear D. Looked up from germline, CDR1 is SGDLS and CDR2 is YYNGEE. The CDR3 length is 14 residues. Deletions cut 0 bases from V and 7 bases from J, with 14 bases between. The CDR3 sequence is CASSVGVSLGEQYF. CDR3 in DNA: TGTGCCAGCAGCGTAGGCGTCTCTCTCGGGGAGCAGTACTTC.

J is TRBJ1-5 and V is TRBV7-8; D is undetermined. V shed 1 base and J shed 5 bases, with 9 bases lying between them. Germline assignment: CDR1 SGHVS and CDR2 FQNEAQ. The CDR3 is 14 residues long. This CDR3 is CASSLEQDYQPQHF. The CDR3 DNA sequence: TGTGCCAGCAGCTTAGAGCAGGACTATCAGCCCCAGCATTTT.

The J gene is TRBJ1-2, the V gene TRBV6-5; 7 nucleotides align to TRBD1. V was pared by 5 bases and J by 6 bases, with 6 bases of the junction left unmatched. CDR1 is MNHEY and CDR2 is SVGAGI in the germline V gene. The CDR3 is 13 amino acids. The CDR3 reads CASSRARGNGYTF. The CDR3 nucleotides read TGTGCCAGCAGTAGGGCCAGGGGGAATGGCTACACCTTC.